Below are 32 T cell receptor beta chains sequenced from a single sample in a study of neoadjuvant anti-PD-1 for oral cavity cancer. Produced via immunoSEQ multiplex PCR; TCRdb's table is partial and in-frame only. The top ten clones hold approximately 2.8% of a sample with 14,000 or so clones, 73% of them seen once. Specified time point: after neoadjuvant nivolumab, at surgical resection. Here the sequenced sample was PBMCs, taken after nivolumab (anti-PD-1) treatment. The receptor set was obtained from a person aged 40 to 85 with oral cavity squamous cell carcinoma.

The V gene is TRBV19, the J gene TRBJ1-3, with 7 bases lining up with TRBD1. V was clipped by 8 bases and J by 2 bases; unmatched bases: 21. The length of the CDR3 is 19 residues. The V gene's germline CDR1 is LNHDA and CDR2 SQIVND (reference sequence). The CDR3 here is CASHQGVTGLIVAGNTIYF. The CDR3 nucleotides read TGTGCCAGTCATCAGGGGGTGACAGGGTTGATTGTGGCTGGAAACACCATATATTTT.

This clone was detected once. This sequence joins TRBV30 and TRBJ2-7; 8 nucleotides align to TRBD2. The CDR3 is made up of 13 amino acids. Germline V gene data show CDR1 as GTSNPN and CDR2 as SVGIG (reference sequence). CDR3 residues: CAYSGSNSYEQYF. The CDR3 nucleotides read TGTGCTTACAGCGGGAGTAACTCCTACGAGCAGTACTTC. Full variable domain (outside the CDR3, taken from reference TRBV30 and TRBJ2-7): SQTIHQWPATLVQPVGSPLSLECTVEGTSNPNLYWYRQAAGRGLQLLFYSVGIGQISSEVPQNLSASRPQDRQFILSSKKLLLSDSGFYLCAYSGSNSYEQYFGPGTRLTVT.

The chain combines TRBV10-2 with TRBJ1-5, with TRBD1 as a possible D gene (5 bases). The germline V gene encodes CDR1 WSHSY and CDR2 SAAADI. The V end was cut by 2 bases, the J end by 1 base, with 9 bases between. The CDR3 totals 15 residues. The CDR3 region is CASSEGATSNQPQHF. In DNA form, the CDR3 reads TGCGCCAGCAGTGAGGGGGCGACAAGCAATCAGCCCCAGCATTTT.

This clone was detected once. The chain carries TRBV20-1 and TRBJ1-1, with D perhaps matching TRBD1 (6 bases). Germline V CDR1 and CDR2: DFQATT, SNEGSKA (reference sequence). Trimming removed 4 bases at V and 4 bases at J, with 7 bases between. CDR3 length: 11 amino acids. This CDR3 is CSAKGGTEAFF. CDR3 bases: TGCAGTGCTAAAGGGGGCACTGAAGCTTTCTTT.

This clone was seen just once. The chain is built from TRBV5-6 and TRBJ1-2; TRBD1 might be the D (5 bases). CDR1 is SGHDT and CDR2 is YYEEEE in the germline V gene. This CDR3 comprises 14 residues. Trimming cost V 0 bases and J 1 base, with 7 bases left between them. CDR3 residues: CASSLDRRNYGYTF. The CDR3 nucleotides are TGTGCCAGCAGCTTGGACAGGCGTAACTATGGCTACACCTTC.

The V call is TRBV18, the J call TRBJ2-3, with D unresolved. V lost 3 bases to trimming and J lost 1 base, with 14 bases between them. This CDR3 is built from 16 residues. Germline CDR1 is KGHSH and CDR2 is LQKENI. DNA of the CDR3: TGTGCCAGCTCACCGCTCTCCGCTGGCGGCACAGATACGCAGTATTTT. Protein: CASSPLSAGGTDTQYF.

This clone is a singleton in its sample. The genes are TRBV5-1 and TRBJ2-3, with 7 bases identical to TRBD2. Germline CDR1 SGHRS, CDR2 YFSETQ. This CDR3 comprises 14 residues. Trimming cost V 0 bases and J 7 bases; bases outside gene matches: 5. The CDR3 DNA follows: TGCGCCAGCAGCTTGGATACTAGCGCAAATACGCAGTATTTT. Translating it yields CASSLDTSANTQYF.

The genes are TRBV5-1 and TRBJ2-1; the D gene is possibly TRBD1 (6 bases). Per the germline V gene, CDR1 is SGHRS and CDR2 is YFSETQ. V lost 0 bases and J lost 4, with 14 bases in between. CDR3 length: 16 residues. The CDR3 DNA follows: TGCGCCAGCAGCTTGGAGTCTCAGACAGGTTACAATGAGCAGTTCTTC. Its protein product is CASSLESQTGYNEQFF.

The chain uses TRBV5-1 and TRBJ2-2, with D unresolved. Trimming stripped 0 bases from V and 6 bases from J, with 15 bases between. The V gene's germline CDR1 is SGHRS and CDR2 YFSETQ. This CDR3 is 16 amino acids long. The CDR3 sequence: CASSLELGVGAGELFF. CDR3 DNA: TGCGCCAGCAGCTTGGAGTTGGGCGTTGGGGCCGGGGAGCTGTTTTTT.

This clone was seen only a few times. V usage is TRBV10-2 and J usage is TRBJ2-7; 7 bases map to TRBD1. J lost 5 bases, V lost 3 bases, and 16 bases had no gene match. There are 17 residues in the CDR3. Germline assignment: CDR1 WSHSY and CDR2 SAAADI. As DNA, the CDR3 is TGCGCCAGCAGTGATTTTACAGGGGCGGGCAAGAAACACGAGCAGTACTTC. The encoded protein is CASSDFTGAGKKHEQYF.

This clone was seen just once. The chain carries TRBV4-1 and TRBJ2-1; 10 bases are a match to TRBD2. CDR3 length: 17 residues. Trimming at V came to 3 bases and at J to 7 bases, leaving 12 bases not matched to a gene. Per the germline V gene, CDR1 is MGHRA and CDR2 is YSYEKL. In DNA, the CDR3 is TGCGCCAGCAGCCAGGAGGCTAGCGGGAGCCATAGGAATGAGCAGTTCTTC. Protein sequence: CASSQEASGSHRNEQFF.

The rearrangement uses TRBV10-3 and TRBJ1-1, with D perhaps TRBD1 (6 bases). Trimming removed 7 bases at V and 1 base at J, with 10 bases between. The CDR3 is 13 amino acids. Per germline, CDR1 ENHRY and CDR2 SYGVKD. The CDR3 DNA sequence: TGTGCCATCAACGGGGGCACGAACACTGAAGCTTTCTTT. This encodes CAINGGTNTEAFF.

The count of this clone is one. The V and J genes are TRBV6-1 and TRBJ2-6; TRBD1 might be the D (6 bases). Germline loops: CDR1 MNHNS, CDR2 SASEGT. There are 15 residues in the CDR3. V lost 6 bases to trimming and J lost 2 bases, with 11 bases between them. CDR3 sequence: CASRQGNTGANVLTF. The CDR3 DNA follows: TGTGCCAGCAGACAGGGAAATACTGGGGCCAACGTCCTGACTTTC.

This clone has only a few counts. The rearrangement links TRBV10-2 to TRBJ2-2, with 7 nucleotides matching TRBD2. The CDR3 covers 15 residues. Germline loops: CDR1 WSHSY, CDR2 SAAADI. V was pared by 2 bases and J by 2 bases, with 2 bases of the junction left unmatched. The CDR3 DNA reads as TGCGCCAGCAGTGAGGGGAGGGGTAACACCGGGGAGCTGTTTTTT. Translation gives CASSEGRGNTGELFF.

The chain recombines TRBV7-8 with TRBJ2-3; D perhaps matches TRBD1 (6 bases). The CDR3 has 14 residues. Germline CDR1 and CDR2: SGHVS and FQNEAQ. V dropped 6 bases and J dropped 0 bases, with 10 bases sitting between them. The CDR3 bases are TGTGCCAGCAGGGGCAGGGGTAGCACAGATACGCAGTATTTT. This gives the protein CASRGRGSTDTQYF.

This clone was picked up a small number of times. V is TRBV28 and J is TRBJ2-7; D is perhaps TRBD1 (6 bases). This CDR3 has 13 amino acids. Germline V gene lookup returns CDR1 MDHEN and CDR2 SYDVKM. The germline V and J ends were trimmed by 5 bases and 2 bases, with 10 bases remaining between them. CDR3 sequence: CASSIQGTYEQYF. In nucleotides, the CDR3 is TGTGCCAGCAGTATCCAGGGGACCTACGAGCAGTACTTC.

The J gene is TRBJ1-2, the V gene TRBV11-2, with 7 nucleotides matching TRBD1. This CDR3 spans 14 amino acids. V shed 4 bases and J 8 bases; nucleotides not matched to a gene: 10. The germline gives CDR1 SGHAT, CDR2 FQNNGV. For the CDR3, the DNA is TGTGCCAGCAGCTCTCAGACCCAGGGGGAGGGCTACACCTTC. This sequence encodes CASSSQTQGEGYTF. The variable domain in full, completed from reference TRBV11-2 and TRBJ1-2, reads EAGVAQSPRYKIIEKRQSVAFWCNPISGHATLYWYQQILGQGPKLLIQFQNNGVVDDSQLPKDRFSAERLKGVDSTLKIQPAKLEDSAVYLCASSSQTQGEGYTFGSGTRLTVV.

The V and J genes are TRBV2 and TRBJ1-3; no definite D call. Germline V gene sequence: CDR1 SNHLY, CDR2 FYNNEI. The CDR3 sequence is 13 residues long. Between the trimmed V and J ends, which lost 1 base and 3 bases, there was a span of 4 bases. CDR3 sequence (DNA): TGTGCCAGCAGTGAAGGGGTTGGAAACACCATATATTTT. Encoded protein: CASSEGVGNTIYF.

The genes are TRBV13 and TRBJ2-5; 9 bases agree with TRBD2. Germline V gene lookup returns CDR1 PRHDT and CDR2 FYEKMQ (reference sequence). With V trimmed by 3 bases and J by 5 bases, 10 bases remained unmatched. The CDR3 is 16 residues long. CDR3 DNA: TGTGCCAGCAGCTTGGGTAGCGGGAGTAAGGGGGAGACCCAGTACTTC. This gives the protein CASSLGSGSKGETQYF.

CDR3 region: CASSQGGTGSNYGYTF. CDR3 sequence (DNA): TGTGCCAGCAGCCAGGGGGGGACAGGTTCTAACTATGGCTACACCTTC. The chain joins TRBV4-2 to TRBJ1-2, with 8 bases that match TRBD1. Unmatched junction bases numbered 6, after V lost 3 bases and J lost 0 bases. Germline V CDR1 and CDR2: LGHNA, YNFKEQ. This CDR3 spans 16 amino acids.

The rearrangement uses TRBV6-1 and TRBJ1-2; tentative D call: TRBD1 (5 bases). From germline, CDR1 is MNHNS and CDR2 SASEGT. The CDR3 runs to 13 residues. V was trimmed by 7 bases and J by 6 bases, leaving 15 bases between them. As DNA, the CDR3 is TGTGCCAGCATTCGCCCCGGGACTGATGGCTACACCTTC. Its protein product is CASIRPGTDGYTF.

The DNA of the CDR3 is TGTGCCAGCAGCTTAGAGGGGCGGATTGAAGCTTTCTTT. Protein: CASSLEGRIEAFF. J is TRBJ1-1 and V is TRBV7-9; D may be TRBD1 (5 bases). Germline values: CDR1 SEHNR, CDR2 FQNEAQ (reference sequence). CDR3 size: 13 residues. The germline V and J ends were trimmed by 1 base and 7 bases, with 10 bases remaining between them.

J is TRBJ2-2 and V is TRBV27; 9 nucleotides agree with TRBD1. Germline V lookup: CDR1 MNHEY, CDR2 SMNVEV (reference sequence). The CDR3 is 15 residues long. Trimming at V came to 5 bases and at J to 1 base, leaving 2 bases not matched to a gene. The CDR3, as DNA: TGTGCCAGCAGTAGACAGGGGGAGAACACCGGGGAGCTGTTTTTT. Translation gives CASSRQGENTGELFF.

The chain couples TRBV7-9 to TRBJ2-1; D might be TRBD2 (6 bases). V was pared by 4 bases and J by 8 bases, with 12 bases between. The CDR3 loop spans 13 amino acids. Germline loops: CDR1 SEHNR, CDR2 FQNEAQ (reference sequence). The CDR3 protein is CASSSRLVDEQFF. The DNA for the CDR3 is TGTGCCAGCAGCTCGCGACTAGTGGATGAGCAGTTCTTC.

This chain links TRBV19 with TRBJ2-7, with a possible D match to TRBD1 (6 bases). Germline CDR1 is LNHDA and CDR2 is SQIVND (reference sequence). The V and J ends lost 6 bases and 6 bases respectively, with 15 bases between them. CDR3 length: 13 amino acids. DNA for the CDR3: TGTGCCAGTAGCGCAGGGGCATCGAGCGAGCAGTACTTC. Residues: CASSAGASSEQYF.

The genes are TRBV18 and TRBJ1-3; D gene unclear. Germline loops: CDR1 KGHSH, CDR2 LQKENI. This CDR3 has 16 residues. The germline V and J ends were trimmed by 0 bases and 0 bases, with 9 bases remaining between them. The chain's CDR3 is CASSPPDLISGNTIYF. DNA for the CDR3: TGTGCCAGCTCACCACCCGATCTGATCTCTGGAAACACCATATATTTT.

This clone was seen a few times. The rearrangement joins TRBV30 to TRBJ1-1; tentatively, D is TRBD1 (5 bases). The germline gives CDR1 GTSNPN, CDR2 SVGIG (reference sequence). Trimming took 4 bases from V and 1 from J, leaving 10 bases between them. CDR3 length: 13 residues. The CDR3 reads CAWIWGANTEAFF. CDR3 coding DNA: TGTGCCTGGATCTGGGGCGCGAACACTGAAGCTTTCTTT.

The genes are TRBV15 and TRBJ2-5; D not certain. Germline CDR1 and CDR2: LNHNV and YYDKDF (reference sequence). The V end was cut by 0 bases, the J end by 5 bases, with 13 bases between. The CDR3 extends over 15 amino acids. CDR3 amino acids: CATSRDFPTGETQYF. Written as DNA, the CDR3 is TGTGCCACCAGCAGAGATTTCCCGACGGGCGAGACCCAGTACTTC.

The genes are TRBV6-1 and TRBJ1-3, with a weak D call TRBD1 (5 bases). Between the trimmed V and J ends, which lost 5 bases and 4 bases, there was a span of 15 bases. The CDR3 has 15 amino acids. Germline lookup yields CDR1 MNHNS and CDR2 SASEGT. CDR3 in DNA: TGTGCCAGCAGTCCCGGAGGGGAATCCGGAAACACCATATATTTT. Translation: CASSPGGESGNTIYF.

This chain links TRBV28 with TRBJ1-4, with D perhaps matching TRBD1 (6 bases). The germline gives CDR1 MDHEN, CDR2 SYDVKM. Trimming removed 6 bases at V and 5 bases at J, with 16 bases between. This CDR3 is 15 amino acids long. The DNA for the CDR3 is TGTGCCAGCAGAGCACCGACAGGAGAGAATGAAAAACTGTTTTTT. Translating gives CASRAPTGENEKLFF.

The chain couples TRBV28 to TRBJ2-3; 10 bases map to TRBD2. CDR1 is MDHEN and CDR2 is SYDVKM in the germline V gene. This CDR3 region has 14 residues. Unmatched junction bases numbered 3, after V lost 5 bases and J lost 4 bases. Here the CDR3 reads CASSGGTSADTQYF. The CDR3 nucleotides are TGTGCCAGCAGTGGGGGGACTAGCGCAGATACGCAGTATTTT.

V gene TRBV19 combines with J gene TRBJ2-7; perhaps TRBD1 as D (5 bases). The CDR3 has 16 amino acids. Germline V gene data show CDR1 as LNHDA and CDR2 as SQIVND (reference sequence). V was cut by 5 bases and J by 0 bases, with 17 bases left in between. CDR3 sequence: CASSDPRAAASYEQYF. DNA for the CDR3: TGTGCCAGTAGTGACCCCAGGGCGGCAGCCTCCTACGAGCAGTACTTC.